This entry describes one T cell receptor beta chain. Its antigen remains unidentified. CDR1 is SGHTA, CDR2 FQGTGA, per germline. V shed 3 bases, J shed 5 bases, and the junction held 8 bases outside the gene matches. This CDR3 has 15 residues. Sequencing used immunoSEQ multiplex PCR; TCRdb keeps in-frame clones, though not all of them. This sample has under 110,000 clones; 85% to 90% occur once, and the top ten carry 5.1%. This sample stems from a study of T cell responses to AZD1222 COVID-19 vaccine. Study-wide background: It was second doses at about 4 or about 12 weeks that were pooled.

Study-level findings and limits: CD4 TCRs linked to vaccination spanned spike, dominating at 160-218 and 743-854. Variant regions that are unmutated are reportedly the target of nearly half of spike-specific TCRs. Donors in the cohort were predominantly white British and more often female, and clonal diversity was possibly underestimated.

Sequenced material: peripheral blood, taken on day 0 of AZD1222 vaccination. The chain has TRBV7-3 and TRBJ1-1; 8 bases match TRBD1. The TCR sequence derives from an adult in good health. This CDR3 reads CASSLTGEDLTEAFF. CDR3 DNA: TGTGCCAGCAGCTTGACAGGGGAGGACCTGACTGAAGCTTTCTTT.